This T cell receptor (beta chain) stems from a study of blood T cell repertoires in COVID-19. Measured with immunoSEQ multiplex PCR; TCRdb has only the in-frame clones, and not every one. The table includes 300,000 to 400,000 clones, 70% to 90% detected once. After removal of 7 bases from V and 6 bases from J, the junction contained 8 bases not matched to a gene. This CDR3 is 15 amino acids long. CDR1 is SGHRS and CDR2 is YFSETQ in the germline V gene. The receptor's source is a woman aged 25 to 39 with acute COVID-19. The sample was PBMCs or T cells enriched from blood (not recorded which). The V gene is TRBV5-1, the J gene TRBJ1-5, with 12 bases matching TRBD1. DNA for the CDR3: TGCGCCAGCTCTGCGGGACAGGGGGCCGGTCAGCCCCAGCATTTT. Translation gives CASSAGQGAGQPQHF. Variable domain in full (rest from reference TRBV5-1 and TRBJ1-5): KAGVTQTPRYLIKTRGQQVTLSCSPISGHRSVSWYQQTPGQGLQFLFEYFSETQRNKGNFPGRFSGRQFSNSRSEMNVSTLELGDSALYLCASSAGQGAGQPQHFGDGTRLSIL.